The 25 T cell receptor beta chains listed next were all sequenced from one sample in a study of CD8+ T cells in alopecia areata. Documented treatment: oral pan-JAK inhibitor, 5-10 mg twice daily. TCR sequencing used cDNA made by reverse transcription of extracted RNA. The assay was immunoSEQ multiplex PCR, and TCRdb's table has in-frame clones only and misses some. This table has 200,000 to 250,000 clones, 64% appearing once. Material: CD4+ T cells sorted from blood, obtained at week 4, from a patient treated with tofacitinib. These receptors were taken from a human donor with alopecia areata.

The rearrangement joins TRBV7-2 to TRBJ1-2; 7 bases are a match to TRBD1. The CDR3 sequence is 13 residues long. Per the germline V gene, CDR1 is SGHTA and CDR2 is FQGNSA. The trim removed 3 bases at V and 4 bases at J, leaving 2 bases unmatched. CDR3 protein: CASSFGTVYGYTF. In DNA form, the CDR3 reads TGTGCCAGCAGCTTCGGGACAGTCTATGGCTACACCTTC.

The J gene is TRBJ2-7, the V gene TRBV15; D not resolved. Germline lookup yields CDR1 LNHNV and CDR2 YYDKDF (reference sequence). V dropped 1 base and J dropped 4 bases, with 14 bases sitting between them. The CDR3 is 15 residues long. This CDR3 is CATSRGGQLLYEQYF. DNA for the CDR3: TGTGCCACCAGCAGAGGTGGGCAGCTCTTGTACGAGCAGTACTTC.

The genes are TRBV7-9 and TRBJ1-1; D is unresolved. CDR1 SEHNR and CDR2 FQNEAQ come from the germline V gene (reference sequence). Trimming stripped 0 bases from V and 2 bases from J, with 7 bases between. The CDR3 has 14 residues. This CDR3 reads CASSLAETNTEAFF. CDR3 bases: TGTGCCAGCAGCTTAGCGGAGACTAACACTGAAGCTTTCTTT.

This rearrangement joins TRBV20-1 to TRBJ2-5, with D possibly being TRBD1 (5 bases). CDR1 is DFQATT and CDR2 is SNEGSKA in the germline V gene (reference sequence). The CDR3 is 11 residues long. Trimming took off 7 bases at V and 2 bases at J, with 8 bases between the two ends. CDR3 DNA sequence: TGCAGTGTGGGGCGGCAAGAGACCCAGTACTTC. This sequence encodes CSVGRQETQYF.

The chain carries TRBV29-1 and TRBJ2-5; 8 positions match TRBD2. The V gene's germline CDR1 is SQVTM and CDR2 ANQGSEA. Trimming at V came to 4 bases and at J to 5 bases, leaving 3 bases not matched to a gene. The CDR3 spans 12 residues. The CDR3 spells CSVAGGAETQYF. In nucleotides, the CDR3 is TGCAGCGTTGCCGGGGGGGCCGAGACCCAGTACTTC.

The chain is built from TRBV30 and TRBJ1-5; 7 positions agree with TRBD1. The germline V gene has CDR1 GTSNPN and CDR2 SVGIG (reference sequence). The CDR3 is 15 residues long. The V and J ends lost 2 bases and 2 bases, in that order; junction bases with no gene match: 6. The DNA of the CDR3 is TGTGCCTGGAGTCGAGGACAGGATGGCAATCAGCCCCAGCATTTT. Its protein is CAWSRGQDGNQPQHF.

This clone appeared a few times. The genes are TRBV4-3 and TRBJ1-2; D is perhaps TRBD1 (5 bases). V was trimmed by 6 bases and J by 6 bases, leaving 17 bases between them. The germline CDR1 and CDR2 sequences are LGHNA and YSLEER. CDR3 length: 14 residues. CDR3: CASSPQRGVDGYTF. The CDR3 bases are TGCGCCAGCAGTCCCCAACGGGGGGTAGATGGCTACACCTTC.

The chain has TRBV30 and TRBJ1-2, with D possibly TRBD1 on 5 matching bases. V gave up 2 bases and J gave up 4 bases, with 8 bases separating them. The CDR3 extends over 12 amino acids. The V gene's germline CDR1 is GTSNPN and CDR2 SVGIG (reference sequence). CDR3 bases: TGTGCCTGGAGTCAGGGACCCTATGGCTACACCTTC. Amino acids: CAWSQGPYGYTF.

The V gene is TRBV29-1, the J gene TRBJ1-2; the match to TRBD1 covers 8 bases. The V gene end was trimmed by 6 bases and the J gene end by 7 bases; junction bases not matched to a gene: 4. CDR3 size: 11 residues. Germline-derived CDR1 and CDR2 are SQVTM and ANQGSEA. CDR3 sequence (DNA): TGCAGCGTGGGACAGGAGAGTGGCTACACCTTC. It yields the protein CSVGQESGYTF.

The chain combines TRBV7-9 with TRBJ2-5; D is possibly TRBD1 or TRBD2 (6 bases each). The CDR3 runs 15 residues. The germline V and J ends were trimmed by 5 bases and 7 bases, with 20 bases remaining between them. Germline V gene data show CDR1 as SEHNR and CDR2 as FQNEAQ (reference sequence). In DNA, the CDR3 is TGTGCCAGCAGCCTCCGGGCTAGCGAACAGGGGACCCAGTACTTC. Protein sequence: CASSLRASEQGTQYF.

This clone showed up just a few times. The chain links TRBV7-9 to TRBJ2-7, with unresolved D. CDR1 is SEHNR, CDR2 FQNEAQ, per germline (reference sequence). The CDR3 has 11 residues. V lost 8 bases, J lost 2 bases, and 7 bases lay in between. Written as DNA, the CDR3 is TGTGCCAGCGGTTCCGCCTACGAGCAGTACTTC. Its translation: CASGSAYEQYF.

This clone was seen a single time. The V gene is TRBV7-9, the J gene TRBJ1-1, with TRBD1 as a possible D gene (6 bases). The V and J ends lost 5 bases and 10 bases respectively, with 14 bases between them. The CDR3 contains 12 residues. Germline V gene data show CDR1 as SEHNR and CDR2 as FQNEAQ (reference sequence). The CDR3 nucleotides read TGTGCCAGCAGCCAGGACCGCAGGGGAGCTTTCTTT. Residues: CASSQDRRGAFF.

The chain recombines TRBV11-2 with TRBJ1-2; no reliable D call. Between the trimmed V and J ends, which lost 2 bases and 4 bases, there was a span of 11 bases. The germline gives CDR1 SGHAT, CDR2 FQNNGV. CDR3 length: 14 residues. The CDR3 region is CASSLTPEVYGYTF. For the CDR3, the DNA is TGTGCCAGCAGCTTAACCCCAGAGGTCTATGGCTACACCTTC.

This sequence joins TRBV2 and TRBJ2-2; 7 bases are a match to TRBD1. J was trimmed by 7 bases and V by 6 bases; bases with no gene match: 5. The length of the CDR3 is 13 residues. The germline V gene has CDR1 SNHLY and CDR2 FYNNEI. DNA for the CDR3: TGTGCCAGCAGGAGACAGGGTGGCGGGGAGCTGTTTTTT. It is translated as CASRRQGGGELFF.

The rearrangement joins TRBV5-1 to TRBJ2-4; D is undetermined. Germline CDR1 reads SGHRS; CDR2 reads YFSETQ. This CDR3 spans 15 amino acids. The ends were cut back, 0 bases at V and 1 base at J, with 8 bases in the middle. This CDR3 is CASSLGQGAKNIQYF. CDR3 nucleotide sequence: TGCGCCAGCAGCTTGGGGCAAGGGGCCAAAAACATTCAGTACTTC.

The V call is TRBV10-2, the J call TRBJ2-6; a weak D match, TRBD2 (5 bases). CDR1 and CDR2 from the germline V gene are WSHSY and SAAADI. Trimming pared 8 bases from V and 2 bases from J, leaving 7 bases between. The CDR3 totals 13 residues. CDR3 DNA sequence: TGCGCCAGCCGGGGAGCTGGGGCCAACGTCCTGACTTTC. It codes for CASRGAGANVLTF.

The chain has TRBV5-1 and TRBJ2-5; 8 bases agree with TRBD2. The CDR3 contains 14 residues. J was trimmed by 3 bases and V by 6 bases; bases with no gene match: 7. Germline CDR1 is SGHRS and CDR2 is YFSETQ. As DNA, the CDR3 is TGCGCCAGCACTCTCGGGGGGGCAGAAGAGACCCAGTACTTC. Its protein product is CASTLGGAEETQYF.

The genes are TRBV6-5 and TRBJ1-2, with D perhaps matching TRBD1 (5 bases). The CDR3 totals 13 residues. The V gene lost 5 bases and the J gene lost 4 bases, with 11 bases spanning the gap. The germline V gene encodes CDR1 MNHEY and CDR2 SVGAGI. Written as DNA, the CDR3 is TGTGCCAGCAGTACGGGACCGGTCTATGGCTACACCTTC. It is translated as CASSTGPVYGYTF.

The rearrangement links TRBV7-2 to TRBJ2-7; possibly TRBD1 or TRBD2 for D (5 bases each). The CDR3 loop spans 13 amino acids. The germline V gene encodes CDR1 SGHTA and CDR2 FQGNSA. V dropped 8 bases and J dropped 4 bases, with 15 bases sitting between them. For the CDR3, the DNA is TGTGCCAGCGCGACGGGACGGGGATACGAGCAGTACTTC. Its protein is CASATGRGYEQYF.

Points on this clone: Other DNA variants within this sample encode the same CDR3. J is TRBJ2-3 and V is TRBV18; 10 bases align to TRBD2. CDR3 length: 14 amino acids. Germline V gives CDR1 KGHSH, CDR2 LQKENI. Trimming removed 6 bases from V and 5 bases from J; junction bases left unmatched: 5. CDR3 residues: CASSPTSGEDTQYF. CDR3 sequence (DNA): TGTGCCAGCTCTCCCACTAGCGGGGAAGATACGCAGTATTTT.

The rearrangement uses TRBV10-3 and TRBJ1-2; TRBD1 is a possible D gene (6 bases). The CDR3 runs to 15 residues. The ends were cut back, 7 bases at V and 8 bases at J, with 23 bases in the middle. Germline loops: CDR1 ENHRY, CDR2 SYGVKD. CDR3: CAITQALQGLGGYTF. CDR3 bases: TGTGCCATCACCCAAGCCCTACAGGGATTGGGGGGCTACACCTTC.

V is TRBV4-3 and J is TRBJ2-3; TRBD2 matches at 9 bases. Germline V lookup: CDR1 LGHNA, CDR2 YSLEER. The CDR3 consists of 14 residues. The V and J ends lost 1 base and 11 bases, in that order; junction bases with no gene match: 7. The DNA of the CDR3 is TGCGCCAGCAGCCAAGGCGGGGGGGCGTCGGGGCAGTATTTT. This gives the protein CASSQGGGASGQYF.

This chain connects TRBV11-2 to TRBJ1-1, with D tentatively TRBD1 (5 bases). This CDR3 is built from 14 residues. The V end was cut by 1 base, the J end by 3 bases, with 9 bases between. Germline V gene data show CDR1 as SGHAT and CDR2 as FQNNGV. CDR3 DNA sequence: TGTGCCAGCAGCTTAGTTGGGGGGGACACTGAAGCTTTCTTT. Its translation: CASSLVGGDTEAFF.

CDR3 DNA sequence: TGTGCCAGCAGCGAGAGCTTCGGGGGGCTCGGGGAGCTGTTTTTT. Translated, it gives CASSESFGGLGELFF. The chain uses TRBV5-6 and TRBJ2-2; tentative D call: TRBD2 (7 bases). Germline V gene data show CDR1 as SGHDT and CDR2 as YYEEEE. The CDR3 has 15 residues. The V end was cut by 4 bases, the J end by 7 bases, with 17 bases between.

In its sample, this clone was seen a few times. The sample carries other DNA sequences with the same CDR3. The rearrangement uses TRBV7-9 and TRBJ2-7, with D possibly matching TRBD1 (6 bases). The germline V and J ends were trimmed by 3 bases and 3 bases, with 6 bases remaining between them. The germline CDR1 and CDR2 sequences are SEHNR and FQNEAQ (reference sequence). This CDR3 is built from 12 residues. The CDR3 DNA reads as TGTGCCAGCAGCTTGACAGGCTACGAGCAGTACTTC. Amino acids: CASSLTGYEQYF.